One and the same sample provided the 19 T cell receptor beta chains below, sequenced in a study of cytomegalovirus exposure and HLA in healthy donors. PCR was performed using 60 Vbeta and 13 Jbeta primers. Here immunoSEQ multiplex PCR was the method, and the copy in TCRdb shows in-frame clones only, minus some. This listing includes 65,000 to 85,000 clones. The sequenced material came from PBMCs. These receptors originate from a woman aged 55-75 years in good health and CMV-seronegative.

The chain uses TRBV27 and TRBJ2-1; 9 nucleotides line up with TRBD2. Trimming at V came to 3 bases and at J to 7 bases, leaving 7 bases not matched to a gene. The CDR3 has 15 amino acids. Looked up from germline, CDR1 is MNHEY and CDR2 is SMNVEV (reference sequence). This CDR3 is CASSFGVAGVNEQFF. For the CDR3, the DNA is TGTGCCAGCAGTTTTGGGGTAGCGGGAGTGAATGAGCAGTTCTTC.

The DNA for the CDR3 is TGTGCCAGCAGCTCACAGGGGGCGGCTAACACTGAAGCTTTCTTT. Translated, it gives CASSSQGAANTEAFF. The chain couples TRBV5-4 to TRBJ1-1, with 9 positions matching TRBD1. The germline CDR1 and CDR2 sequences are SGHNT and YYREEE (reference sequence). The CDR3 totals 15 residues. The V gene end was trimmed by 3 bases and the J gene end by 2 bases; junction bases not matched to a gene: 5.

This chain joins TRBV4-1 and TRBJ1-2; D is unclear. Germline V gene data show CDR1 as MGHRA and CDR2 as YSYEKL. CDR3 size: 15 residues. Between the trimmed V and J ends, which lost 7 bases and 4 bases, there was a span of 19 bases. For the CDR3, the DNA is TGCGCCAGCAACAAAGACACCGGGGTCCGCTATGGCTACACCTTC. This translates into CASNKDTGVRYGYTF.

Written as DNA, the CDR3 is TGCGCCAGCAGCGGGACTAGCGGGAGGCCTGGCACAGATACGCAGTATTTT. This codes for CASSGTSGRPGTDTQYF. This chain links TRBV5-1 with TRBJ2-3; 15 nucleotides match TRBD2. Germline V gives CDR1 SGHRS, CDR2 YFSETQ. Trimming removed 4 bases from V and 1 base from J; junction bases left unmatched: 4. CDR3 length: 17 residues.

V and J are TRBV11-3 and TRBJ2-2; the match to TRBD2 covers 13 bases. CDR1 SGHNT and CDR2 YENEEA come from the germline V gene. With 4 bases clipped from V and 6 bases from J, the junction kept 8 bases outside the gene matches. The CDR3 consists of 17 residues. The CDR3 sequence is CASSYLGTSGAPGELFF. The CDR3 DNA reads TGTGCCAGCAGCTACCTAGGGACTAGCGGGGCCCCCGGGGAGCTGTTTTTT.

The rearrangement joins TRBV30 to TRBJ1-1, with a possible D match to TRBD1 (5 bases). V was cut by 3 bases and J by 4 bases, with 12 bases left in between. The CDR3 spans 13 residues. Germline loops: CDR1 GTSNPN, CDR2 SVGIG (reference sequence). The CDR3 DNA is TGTGCCTGGAGCTATGGGGGGAGCACTGAAGCTTTCTTT. It is translated as CAWSYGGSTEAFF.

The V call is TRBV28, the J call TRBJ2-5, with D perhaps TRBD1 (5 bases). V lost 3 bases, J lost 2 bases, and 10 bases lay in between. The CDR3 consists of 14 residues. In germline, CDR1 is MDHEN, CDR2 SYDVKM. Written as DNA, the CDR3 is TGTGCCAGCAGTTTTTTGGGGCCTCAAGAGACCCAGTACTTC. Translation gives CASSFLGPQETQYF.

The chain combines TRBV9 with TRBJ1-1; unclear D gene. Germline V gives CDR1 SGDLS, CDR2 YYNGEE. The ends were cut back, 2 bases at V and 0 bases at J, with 8 bases in the middle. CDR3 size: 14 residues. In DNA form, the CDR3 reads TGTGCCAGCAGCGTTTTATCTATGAACACTGAAGCTTTCTTT. Protein: CASSVLSMNTEAFF. The full variable domain, in which reference TRBV9 and TRBJ1-1 provide the parts outside the CDR3, is DSGVTQTPKHLITATGQRVTLRCSPRSGDLSVYWYQQSLDQGLQFLIQYYNGEERAKGNILERFSAQQFPDLHSELNLSSLELGDSALYFCASSVLSMNTEAFFGQGTRLTVV.

The J gene is TRBJ2-2, the V gene TRBV19, with D hard to call. CDR1 is LNHDA and CDR2 is SQIVND in the germline V gene (reference sequence). This CDR3 has 14 amino acids. Trimming removed 1 base at V and 3 bases at J, with 6 bases between. The chain's CDR3 is CASSIGLHTGELFF. Here the CDR3 DNA reads TGTGCCAGTAGTATAGGGCTTCACACCGGGGAGCTGTTTTTT.

V gene TRBV19 combines with J gene TRBJ2-7; TRBD2 might be the D (5 bases). The CDR3 has 17 amino acids. V lost 5 bases to trimming and J lost 5 bases, with 25 bases between them. The germline V gene has CDR1 LNHDA and CDR2 SQIVND (reference sequence). The CDR3 here is CASSPEFSRVGVHEQYF. The DNA of the CDR3 is TGTGCCAGTAGTCCCGAATTCAGCCGGGTGGGAGTACACGAGCAGTACTTC. Full variable domain (remainder filled in from reference TRBV19 and TRBJ2-7): DGGITQSPKYLFRKEGQNVTLSCEQNLNHDAMYWYRQDPGQGLRLIYYSQIVNDFQKGDIAEGYSVSREKKESFPLTVTSAQKNPTAFYLCASSPEFSRVGVHEQYFGPGTRLTVT.

The rearrangement uses TRBV6-5 and TRBJ2-1, with D maybe TRBD2 (6 bases). Germline CDR1 MNHEY, CDR2 SVGAGI. V lost 4 bases and J lost 8, with 18 bases in between. This CDR3 has 15 residues. CDR3 region: CASSFGGTTVDEQFF. CDR3 sequence (DNA): TGTGCCAGCAGTTTCGGCGGGACGACGGTGGATGAGCAGTTCTTC.

The gene calls are TRBV14 and TRBJ2-6; no reliable D call. The CDR3 totals 19 residues. V lost 5 bases and J 0 bases, leaving 20 bases between the germline ends. Germline values: CDR1 SGHDN, CDR2 FVKESK. The CDR3 reads CASSSTEFDALSGANVLTF. CDR3 nucleotides: TGTGCCAGCAGCTCGACGGAGTTTGATGCTCTCTCTGGGGCCAACGTCCTGACTTTC.

The chain couples TRBV6-4 to TRBJ1-2, with D tentatively TRBD1 (6 bases). CDR3 length: 12 amino acids. Germline-derived CDR1 and CDR2 are MRHNA and SNTAGT. V was cut by 9 bases and J by 8 bases, with 16 bases left in between. Here the CDR3 reads CARSGQSGGYTF. The CDR3 DNA follows: TGTGCCAGGTCTGGACAGTCAGGCGGCTACACCTTC.

This sequence joins TRBV7-2 and TRBJ2-1; 10 bases line up with TRBD2. J gave up 12 bases and V 1 base, and 6 bases lay outside the gene matches. This CDR3 is 14 amino acids long. Germline values: CDR1 SGHTA, CDR2 FQGNSA. The CDR3 DNA follows: TGTGCCAGCAGCTTAGGGCTAGCGGGAGACGTGCAGTTCTTC. It yields the protein CASSLGLAGDVQFF. Full variable domain (missing parts from reference TRBV7-2 and TRBJ2-1): GAGVSQSPSNKVTEKGKDVELRCDPISGHTALYWYRQSLGQGLEFLIYFQGNSAPDKSGLPSDRFSAERTGGSVSTLTIQRTQQEDSAVYLCASSLGLAGDVQFFGPGTRLTVL.

The chain's CDR3 is CSVEDKTGYEQYF. CDR3 sequence (DNA): TGCAGCGTTGAGGACAAGACGGGTTACGAGCAGTACTTC. This chain joins TRBV29-1 and TRBJ2-7; tentative D call: TRBD1 (5 bases). Germline V lookup: CDR1 SQVTM, CDR2 ANQGSEA. Trimming left V 3 bases short and J 4 bases short, with 13 bases between. The CDR3 is made up of 13 amino acids.

The genes are TRBV20-1 and TRBJ2-7; weak D call: TRBD1 (7 bases). Trimming left V 5 bases short and J 3 bases short, with 8 bases between. Germline assignment: CDR1 DFQATT and CDR2 SNEGSKA (reference sequence). CDR3 size: 11 residues. Written as DNA, the CDR3 is TGCAGTGCTCAGGGGGGCTACGAGCAGTACTTC. This gives the protein CSAQGGYEQYF.

The chain is built from TRBV5-1 and TRBJ1-3; tentative D call: TRBD1 (5 bases). Germline CDR1 is SGHRS and CDR2 is YFSETQ. The CDR3 runs 15 residues. Trimming took 0 bases from V and 0 from J, leaving 7 bases between them. CDR3: CASSLETDSGNTIYF. CDR3 coding DNA: TGCGCCAGCAGCTTGGAGACAGACTCTGGAAACACCATATATTTT.

The chain employs TRBV7-2 and TRBJ2-2; the D is unclear. The CDR3 is 14 residues long. Germline V lookup: CDR1 SGHTA, CDR2 FQGNSA. V lost 8 bases and J lost 0, with 10 bases in between. In DNA, the CDR3 is TGTGCCAGCCGTCTAGGCGCGAACACCGGGGAGCTGTTTTTT. Protein product: CASRLGANTGELFF. The whole variable domain, filled in from reference TRBV7-2 and TRBJ2-2, reads GAGVSQSPSNKVTEKGKDVELRCDPISGHTALYWYRQSLGQGLEFLIYFQGNSAPDKSGLPSDRFSAERTGGSVSTLTIQRTQQEDSAVYLCASRLGANTGELFFGEGSRLTVL.

V gene TRBV5-1 combines with J gene TRBJ2-7, with D maybe TRBD2 (5 bases). The length of the CDR3 is 13 residues. V was pared by 2 bases and J by 5 bases, with 11 bases between. Germline V CDR1 and CDR2: SGHRS, YFSETQ. The CDR3 protein is CASSFEGSHEQYF. The DNA for the CDR3 is TGCGCCAGCAGCTTTGAAGGGAGCCACGAGCAGTACTTC. Full variable domain (remainder filled in from reference TRBV5-1 and TRBJ2-7): KAGVTQTPRYLIKTRGQQVTLSCSPISGHRSVSWYQQTPGQGLQFLFEYFSETQRNKGNFPGRFSGRQFSNSRSEMNVSTLELGDSALYLCASSFEGSHEQYFGPGTRLTVT.